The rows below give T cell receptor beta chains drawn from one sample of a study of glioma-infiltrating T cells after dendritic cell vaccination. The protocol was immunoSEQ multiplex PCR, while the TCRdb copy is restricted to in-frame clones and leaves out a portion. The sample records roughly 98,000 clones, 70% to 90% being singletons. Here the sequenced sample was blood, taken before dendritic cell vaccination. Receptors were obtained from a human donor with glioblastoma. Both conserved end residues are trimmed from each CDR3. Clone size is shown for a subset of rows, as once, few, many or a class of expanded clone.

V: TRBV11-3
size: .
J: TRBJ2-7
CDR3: ASSSGSGSYEQY

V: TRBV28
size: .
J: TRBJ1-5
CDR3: ATFGTDANYSNQPQH

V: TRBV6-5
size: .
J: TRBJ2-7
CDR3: ASSYGAGRYEQY

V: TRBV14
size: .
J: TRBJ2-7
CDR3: ASSQDRTGFSYEQY

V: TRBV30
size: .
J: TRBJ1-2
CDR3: AGSEGDLANYGYT

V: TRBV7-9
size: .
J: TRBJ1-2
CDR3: ASRAGGDGYT

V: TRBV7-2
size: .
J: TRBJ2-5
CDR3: ASSFTGVQETQY

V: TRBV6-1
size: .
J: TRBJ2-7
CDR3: ASRGTGFYEQY

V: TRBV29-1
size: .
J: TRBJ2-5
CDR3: SVGERASGSETQY

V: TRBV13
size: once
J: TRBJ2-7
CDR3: ASSIGDRPIPDEQY

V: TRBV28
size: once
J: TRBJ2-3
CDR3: ASSLGTSGRATSTDTQY

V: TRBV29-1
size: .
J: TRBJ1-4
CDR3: SVDLQGNEKLF

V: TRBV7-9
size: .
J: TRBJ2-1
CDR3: ASSLTGGNEQF

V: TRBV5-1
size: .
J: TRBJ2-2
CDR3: ASSLRAQGATGELF

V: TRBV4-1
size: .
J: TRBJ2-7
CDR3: ASSQVPSSYEQY

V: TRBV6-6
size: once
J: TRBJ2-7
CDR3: ASSRDREEQY

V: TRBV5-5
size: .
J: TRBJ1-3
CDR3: ASSLDSGSGNTIY

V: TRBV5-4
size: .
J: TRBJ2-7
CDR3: ASSLGGGTSGLYEQY

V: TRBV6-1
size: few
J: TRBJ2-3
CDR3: ASSERGGVSTDTQY

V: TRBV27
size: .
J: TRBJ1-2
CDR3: ASSYRGAVANYGYT

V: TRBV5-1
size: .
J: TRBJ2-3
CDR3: ASSLRGQGRDTQY

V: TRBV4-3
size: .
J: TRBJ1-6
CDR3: ASSQEYQDSYNSPLH

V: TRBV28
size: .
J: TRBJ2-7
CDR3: ASSRLAIALGEQY

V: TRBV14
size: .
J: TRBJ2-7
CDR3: ASSQPGTGHEQY

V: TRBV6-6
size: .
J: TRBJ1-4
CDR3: ASSLNEKLF

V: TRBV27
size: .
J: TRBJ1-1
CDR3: ASRAGRMNTEAF

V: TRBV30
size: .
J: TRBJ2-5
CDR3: AWKRTSGLFQETQY

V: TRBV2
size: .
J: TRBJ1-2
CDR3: ASSEEGRGGYT

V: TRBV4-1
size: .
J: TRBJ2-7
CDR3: ASSQKWGQGSHEQY

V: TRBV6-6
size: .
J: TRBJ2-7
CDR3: ASSYLQGSYEQY

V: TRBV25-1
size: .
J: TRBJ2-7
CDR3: ASSKDRGMDEQY

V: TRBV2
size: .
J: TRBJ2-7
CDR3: AGWGTQAYEQY

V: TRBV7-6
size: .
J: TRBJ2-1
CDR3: ASSLVGGIENEQF

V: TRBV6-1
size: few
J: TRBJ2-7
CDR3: ASSEGWGSTYEQY

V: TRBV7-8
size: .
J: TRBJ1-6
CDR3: ASSLALGRSYNSPLH

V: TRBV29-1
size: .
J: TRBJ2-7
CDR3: SVEGLAGFPSYEQY

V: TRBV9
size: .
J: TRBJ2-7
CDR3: ASSASSYEQY

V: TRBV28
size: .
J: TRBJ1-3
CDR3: ASSRDSSSGNTIY

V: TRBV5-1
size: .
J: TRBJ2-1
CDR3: ASSSVAGVDEQF

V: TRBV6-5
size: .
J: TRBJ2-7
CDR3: ASSPIGSSYEQY

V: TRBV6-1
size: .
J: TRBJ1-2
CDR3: ASSATGTANYGYT

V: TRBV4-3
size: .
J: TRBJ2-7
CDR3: ASSQDSSAVEQY

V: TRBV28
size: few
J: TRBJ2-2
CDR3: ASSTMMYTGELF

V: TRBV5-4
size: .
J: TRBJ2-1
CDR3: ASSFSLAANNEQF

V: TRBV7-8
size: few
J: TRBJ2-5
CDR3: ASSLVSGRALVETQY

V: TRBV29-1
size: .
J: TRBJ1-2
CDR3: SVEDPQNYGYT

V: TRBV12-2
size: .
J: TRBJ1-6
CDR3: ASRSWRRGTYNSPLH

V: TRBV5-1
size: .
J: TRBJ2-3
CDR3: ASSPRDSTDTQY

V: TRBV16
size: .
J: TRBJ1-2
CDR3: ASSQVSTYGYT

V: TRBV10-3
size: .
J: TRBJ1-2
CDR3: AISPDRGYGYT

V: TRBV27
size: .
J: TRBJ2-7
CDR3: ASMRVVEDSR

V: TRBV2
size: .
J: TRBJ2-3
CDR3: ASSDGTDTQY

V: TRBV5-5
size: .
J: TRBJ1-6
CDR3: ASSAGRNNSPLH

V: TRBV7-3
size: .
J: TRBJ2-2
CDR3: ASTPLAGANTGELF

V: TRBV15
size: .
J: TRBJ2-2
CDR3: ATSRDLEGLNTGELF

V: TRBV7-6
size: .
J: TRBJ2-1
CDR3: ASSLSYPGLENYNEQF

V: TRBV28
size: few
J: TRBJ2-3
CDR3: ASSPDRVGADTQY

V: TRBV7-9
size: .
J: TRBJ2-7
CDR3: ASAEQGLEQY

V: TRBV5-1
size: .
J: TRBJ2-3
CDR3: ASSLESFGPDTQY

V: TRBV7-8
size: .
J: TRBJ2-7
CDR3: ASSLAGLSSYEQY